The 14 T cell receptor beta chains below were found in one sample sequenced in a study of CD8 T cells in ankylosing spondylitis (dated by TCRdb to 2015 to 2018). The library came from 5' RACE. The listed sequencing device is Illumina HiSeq 2500. The public reads were quality trimmed at Q25 with fastp and then assembled into clones with MiXCR by TCRdb, keeping productive beta chains. Here each entry gathers all rows of one CDR3 protein and keeps the most common genes and DNA. The sample table shows about 150,000 distinct CDR3 sequences, and 25% to 35% are seen once. The ten biggest clones cover around 6% of the sample. Sequencing was carried out using synovial fluid, either unsorted or a sorted T cell fraction (not recorded which). These receptors all stem from a male donor with ankylosing spondylitis.

V and J are TRBV5-1 and TRBJ2-7; 7 bases fit TRBD2. CDR3 length: 14 residues. Germline V lookup: CDR1 SGHRS, CDR2 YFSETQ. Losses at the gene ends were 4 bases for V and 3 bases for J; bases not matched to a gene: 7. CDR3 residues: CASSRVGEGYEQYF. CDR3 nucleotides: TGCGCCAGCAGCAGGGTAGGGGAGGGCTACGAGCAGTACTTC.

The V gene is TRBV24-1, the J gene TRBJ2-2; D perhaps matches TRBD2 (5 bases). CDR1 and CDR2 (germline): KGHDR, SFDVKD. The CDR3 runs to 14 residues. V lost 7 bases, J lost 0 bases, and 8 bases lay in between. Here the CDR3 reads CATRAESNTGELFF. The DNA for the CDR3 is TGTGCCACCAGAGCGGAGTCGAACACCGGGGAGCTGTTTTTT.

This clonotype has a handful of counts. The chain combines TRBV18 with TRBJ1-2; no reliable D call. Germline V gives CDR1 KGHSH, CDR2 LQKENI. V was shortened by 8 bases and J by 6 bases, with 19 bases between the two germline ends. The CDR3 runs 14 residues. CDR3 sequence: CASKPERDSNGYTF. CDR3 nucleotides: TGTGCCAGCAAACCTGAGAGGGATTCTAATGGCTACACCTTC.

The chain recombines TRBV7-9 with TRBJ1-1; D may be TRBD1 (6 bases). V shed 6 bases and J shed 1 base, with 12 bases lying between them. The CDR3 totals 14 residues. Germline CDR1 is SEHNR and CDR2 is FQNEAQ (reference sequence). In nucleotides, the CDR3 is TGTGCCAGCAGTTTCCACAGGGAGAACACTGAAGCTTTCTTT. Its translation is CASSFHRENTEAFF.

This clonotype turned up a few times. CDR3 bases: TGTGCCAGCAGAGGACAGCGAGACACCGGGGAGCTGTTTTTT. Translating it yields CASRGQRDTGELFF. This chain connects TRBV25-1 to TRBJ2-2, with D possibly being TRBD1 (6 bases). V dropped 6 bases and J dropped 3 bases, with 11 bases sitting between them. Germline loops: CDR1 MGHDK, CDR2 SYGVNS. The CDR3 loop spans 14 amino acids.

The chain combines TRBV7-6 with TRBJ2-3, with 10 bases aligning to TRBD2. V shed 5 bases and J 3 bases; nucleotides not matched to a gene: 11. Germline CDR1 reads SGHVS; CDR2 reads FNYEAQ. CDR3 length: 17 residues. CDR3 coding DNA: TGTGCCAGCAGCCCTCCGTGGACTAGCGGAGGGACAGATACGCAGTATTTT. It yields the protein CASSPPWTSGGTDTQYF.

The V call is TRBV5-1, the J call TRBJ1-2; the match to TRBD1 covers 7 bases. The CDR3 consists of 14 residues. CDR1 is SGHRS, CDR2 YFSETQ, per germline. J gave up 4 bases and V 4 bases, and 7 bases lay outside the gene matches. CDR3 amino acids: CASSPGQVSYGYTF. CDR3 bases: TGCGCCAGCAGCCCCGGACAGGTCTCCTATGGCTACACCTTC.

The J gene is TRBJ2-5, the V gene TRBV3-1, with a possible D match to TRBD2 (5 bases). Germline V CDR1 and CDR2: LGHDT, YNNKEL (reference sequence). Trimming took off 5 bases at V and 5 bases at J, with 12 bases between the two ends. The CDR3 covers 13 residues. CDR3 sequence reads: CASSDESGETQYF. The CDR3, as DNA: TGTGCCAGCAGCGACGAGTCGGGGGAGACCCAGTACTTC.

This chain uses TRBV15 with TRBJ1-4, with D uncertain. V lost 3 bases to trimming and J lost 3 bases, with 11 bases between them. CDR3 length equals 15 residues. Germline CDR1 LNHNV, CDR2 YYDKDF (reference sequence). The CDR3 sequence is CATSRTGGSNEKLFF. The CDR3 coding sequence is TGTGCCACCAGCAGGACGGGCGGATCTAATGAAAAACTGTTTTTT.

The table lists this clonotype with a few counts. V and J are TRBV12-3 or TRBV12-4 and TRBJ2-7, with D perhaps matching TRBD2 (7 bases). This CDR3 region has 18 residues. The germline V and J ends were trimmed by 5 bases and 4 bases, with 27 bases remaining between them. CDR3: CASSTQGGDLNTGYEQYF. The CDR3 DNA follows: TGTGCCAGCAGTACCCAAGGGGGGGACCTCAACACCGGGTACGAGCAGTACTTC.

The V gene is TRBV18, the J gene TRBJ2-5; D ambiguous. CDR3 length: 12 residues. Germline CDR1 and CDR2: KGHSH and LQKENI. The germline V and J ends were trimmed by 3 bases and 11 bases, with 13 bases remaining between them. The CDR3 DNA sequence: TGTGCCAGCTCACCCTCCCAAGAGCTTCAGTACTTC. It is translated as CASSPSQELQYF.

Turning to this clonotype: A much larger clone lies a single base off, so this may be a read error. V usage is TRBV20-1 and J usage is TRBJ1-1; D is perhaps TRBD1 (5 bases). The CDR3 covers 13 residues. The V and J ends lost 2 bases and 0 bases respectively, with 7 bases between them. Germline CDR1 is DFQATT and CDR2 is SNEGSKA (reference sequence). CDR3 sequence: CSARKGMNTEAFF. CDR3 sequence (DNA): TGCAGTGCTAGAAAGGGGATGAACACTGAAGCTTTCTTT.

The chain carries TRBV7-9 and TRBJ1-2; weak D call: TRBD1 (5 bases). This CDR3 comprises 14 residues. V was trimmed by 1 base and J by 8 bases, leaving 14 bases between them. Germline-derived CDR1 and CDR2 are SEHNR and FQNEAQ (reference sequence). CDR3 DNA sequence: TGTGCCAGCAGCTTAGAGGGACGAGTTCTGGGCTACACCTTC. Its translation is CASSLEGRVLGYTF.

This chain joins TRBV5-1 and TRBJ2-5; D gene ambiguous. CDR1 is SGHRS and CDR2 is YFSETQ in the germline V gene. The germline V and J ends were trimmed by 0 bases and 5 bases, with 14 bases remaining between them. The CDR3 has 15 residues. The CDR3 sequence: CASSLGFDFRETQYF. CDR3 nucleotides: TGCGCCAGCAGCTTGGGGTTCGACTTTCGGGAGACCCAGTACTTC.